This is a list of T cell receptor beta chains from one sample in a study of shared clonotypes between healthy human individuals. Produced via immunoSEQ multiplex PCR; TCRdb's table is partial and in-frame only. The sample includes fewer than 550,000 clones, 75% to 80% of them seen just once. Material for sequencing was PBMCs. The receptors stem from a woman between 35 and 50 years old in good health. Some clones in this sample may be carry-over from other donors' samples. CDR3s include the opening cysteine and the closing phenylalanine or tryptophan. D genes are given only for firm matches. Clone sizes are given selectively: once, few, many, or a class where the clone is expanded.

TRBV27	.	.	TRBJ2-7	CASSFSPSYEQYF	TGTGCCAGCAGTTTCAGCCCGTCCTACGAGCAGTACTTC
TRBV5-4	.	TRBD2	TRBJ2-5	CASRTSGRQETQYF	TGTGCCAGCAGGACCAGCGGGAGACAAGAGACCCAGTACTTC
TRBV6-1	.	TRBD2	TRBJ2-1	CASSDRGEPGLVENEQFF	TGTGCCAGCAGTGACCGGGGCGAACCGGGACTAGTAGAAAATGAGCAGTTCTTC
TRBV7-9	.	.	TRBJ2-1	CASSPGGLRGDEQFF	TGTGCCAGCAGCCCCGGGGGACTCAGAGGGGATGAGCAGTTCTTC
TRBV5-1	.	TRBD2	TRBJ2-3	CASSLASPREGRYTQYF	TGCGCCAGCAGCTTGGCCTCTCCGCGGGAGGGCCGATATACGCAGTATTTT
TRBV28	many	TRBD2	TRBJ2-1	CASSLVTSGMGNEQFF	TGTGCCAGCAGTCTCGTCACTAGCGGGATGGGCAATGAGCAGTTCTTC
TRBV10-2	few	.	TRBJ1-5	CAPREDQPQHF	TGCGCCCCTAGGGAGGATCAGCCCCAGCATTTT
TRBV28	.	.	TRBJ1-2	CASTWRAGEGYTF	TGTGCCAGCACCTGGAGGGCAGGGGAGGGCTACACCTTC
TRBV19	.	.	TRBJ2-5	CASSARKRETQYF	TGTGCCAGTAGTGCCAGGAAGAGAGAGACCCAGTACTTC
TRBV29-1	.	.	TRBJ2-3	CSVERQWPISTDTQYF	TGCAGCGTTGAAAGGCAGTGGCCGATAAGCACAGATACGCAGTATTTT
TRBV5-1	.	.	TRBJ2-1	CASSLGDLSYNEQFF	TGCGCCAGCAGCTTGGGTGACTTGTCCTACAATGAGCAGTTCTTC
TRBV19	.	.	TRBJ2-7	CASSTLVWYEQYF	TGTGCCAGTAGCACTCTGGTTTGGTACGAGCAGTACTTC
TRBV15	few	.	TRBJ2-4	CATSTNTGADIQYF	TGTGCCACCAGCACGAACACGGGGGCGGACATTCAGTACTTC
TRBV5-4	.	TRBD2	TRBJ2-1	CASSLGGLAGEGGFF	TGTGCCAGCAGCTTGGGGGGACTAGCGGGAGAAGGCGGGTTCTTC
TRBV7-6	.	.	TRBJ2-1	CASSSDGGPGGEQFF	TGTGCCAGCAGCTCTGACGGAGGACCCGGCGGGGAGCAGTTCTTC
TRBV5-4	.	TRBD2	TRBJ2-7	CASSLGPSGRVSSYEQYF	TGTGCCAGCAGCTTGGGGCCTAGCGGGAGGGTCAGCTCCTACGAGCAGTACTTC
TRBV11-1	.	.	TRBJ2-2	CASSALRGRNTGELFF	TGTGCCAGCAGCGCCCTGAGGGGAAGGAACACCGGGGAGCTGTTTTTT
TRBV19	.	.	TRBJ2-7	CASSIEAVREQYF	TGTGCCAGTAGTATAGAGGCGGTGAGGGAGCAGTACTTC
TRBV27	.	.	TRBJ2-3	CASSAPRSTDTQYF	TGTGCCAGCAGTGCCCCTCGCAGCACAGATACGCAGTATTTT
TRBV7-3	once	.	TRBJ2-1	CASSLSRDSNEQFF	TGTGCCAGCAGCTTGTCGAGGGACTCCAATGAGCAGTTCTTC
TRBV27	.	.	TRBJ1-5	CASRKGGSNAYSNQPQHF	TGTGCCAGCAGAAAGGGGGGCTCAAACGCCTATAGCAATCAGCCCCAGCATTTT
TRBV7-9	.	.	TRBJ2-7	CASSLVGSRSYEQYF	TGTGCCAGCAGCTTAGTCGGTTCCCGCTCCTACGAGCAGTACTTC
TRBV6-1	.	.	TRBJ1-3	CASSEAAEPSGNTIYF	TGTGCCAGCAGTGAAGCGGCCGAACCCTCTGGAAACACCATATATTTT
TRBV16	once	.	TRBJ2-7	CASSQSRVHEQYF	TGTGCCAGCAGCCAATCCAGGGTCCACGAGCAGTACTTC
TRBV11-2	once	.	TRBJ2-7	CASSPTSIEQYF	TGTGCCAGCAGCCCTACTAGTATCGAGCAGTACTTC
TRBV7-2	.	TRBD2	TRBJ2-5	CASSSGRAPVVQYF	TGTGCCAGCAGCTCAGGGAGGGCCCCGGTGGTCCAGTACTTC
TRBV5-1	.	.	TRBJ2-2	CASSLGLNTGELFF	TGCGCCAGCAGCTTGGGACTTAACACCGGGGAGCTGTTTTTT
TRBV30	.	.	TRBJ1-5	CAWSSDSNQPQHF	TGTGCCTGGAGTTCAGACAGCAATCAGCCCCAGCATTTT
TRBV5-1	.	TRBD2	TRBJ2-1	CASSLGTGGSYNEQFF	TGCGCCAGCAGCTTGGGAACGGGGGGATCCTACAATGAGCAGTTCTTC
TRBV11-2	.	TRBD1	TRBJ2-7	CASSPTIDRGRLYEQYF	TGTGCCAGCAGCCCAACGATAGACAGGGGTCGACTATACGAGCAGTACTTC
TRBV7-6	.	.	TRBJ2-2	CASSLAGWGRTGELFF	TGTGCCAGCAGCCTCGCCGGGTGGGGAAGAACCGGGGAGCTGTTTTTT
TRBV29-1	.	.	TRBJ2-3	CSVWRAASTDTQYF	TGCAGCGTTTGGCGGGCGGCGAGCACAGATACGCAGTATTTT
TRBV6-1	.	.	TRBJ2-2	CASSGGGALEELFF	TGTGCCAGCAGTGGAGGAGGAGCCCTGGAGGAGCTGTTTTTT
TRBV4-2	.	.	TRBJ2-4	CASSQGPHAAKNIQYF	TGTGCCAGCAGCCAAGGACCCCACGCAGCCAAAAACATTCAGTACTTC
TRBV10-1	.	.	TRBJ2-1	CASSERDAYNEQFF	TGCGCCAGCAGTGAGCGGGACGCTTACAATGAGCAGTTCTTC
TRBV7-2	few	.	TRBJ2-3	CASSLDRLSTDTQYF	TGTGCCAGCAGCTTAGATAGACTCAGCACAGATACGCAGTATTTT
TRBV30	few	.	TRBJ2-1	CAWSPGLPYNEQFF	TGTGCCTGGAGCCCGGGACTCCCCTACAATGAGCAGTTCTTC
TRBV6-4	many	.	TRBJ2-1	CASSEGATEYNEQFF	TGTGCCAGCAGTGAGGGAGCGACAGAATACAATGAGCAGTTCTTC
TRBV5-4	.	.	TRBJ2-5	CASSQGREAGGETQYF	TGTGCCAGCAGCCAAGGTCGAGAAGCAGGGGGGGAGACCCAGTACTTC
TRBV28	.	TRBD2	TRBJ2-7	CASSLFPSGGYEQYF	TGTGCCAGCAGTTTATTCCCTAGCGGGGGGTACGAGCAGTACTTC
TRBV27	.	TRBD2	TRBJ2-7	CASSPRAGGTYEQYF	TGTGCCAGCAGTCCCCGCGCGGGGGGAACCTACGAGCAGTACTTC
TRBV30	.	.	TRBJ1-2	CAWSAGGNYGYTF	TGTGCCTGGAGTGCAGGAGGGAACTATGGCTACACCTTC
TRBV14	.	.	TRBJ2-1	CASSQAAGYNEQFF	TGTGCCAGCAGCCAAGCAGCTGGCTACAATGAGCAGTTCTTC
TRBV13	few	.	TRBJ2-1	CASSIGGSRYNEQFF	TGTGCCAGCAGCATCGGCGGCAGCCGCTACAATGAGCAGTTCTTC
TRBV5-1	.	.	TRBJ1-2	CASSFLPYLYGYTF	TGCGCCAGCAGCTTTTTGCCTTACCTCTATGGCTACACCTTC
TRBV9	.	.	TRBJ2-5	CASSADQLGGQETQYF	TGTGCCAGCAGCGCCGACCAGCTGGGGGGCCAAGAGACCCAGTACTTC
TRBV30	.	.	TRBJ2-5	CAWTVEGTQYF	TGTGCCTGGACAGTGGAGGGGACCCAGTACTTC
TRBV7-9	.	.	TRBJ2-1	CASSLAGVGNEQFF	TGTGCCAGCAGCTTAGCGGGCGTGGGGAATGAGCAGTTCTTC
TRBV5-5	once	.	TRBJ1-4	CASSLVRGPEKLFF	TGTGCCAGCAGCTTGGTCCGGGGGCCTGAAAAACTGTTTTTT